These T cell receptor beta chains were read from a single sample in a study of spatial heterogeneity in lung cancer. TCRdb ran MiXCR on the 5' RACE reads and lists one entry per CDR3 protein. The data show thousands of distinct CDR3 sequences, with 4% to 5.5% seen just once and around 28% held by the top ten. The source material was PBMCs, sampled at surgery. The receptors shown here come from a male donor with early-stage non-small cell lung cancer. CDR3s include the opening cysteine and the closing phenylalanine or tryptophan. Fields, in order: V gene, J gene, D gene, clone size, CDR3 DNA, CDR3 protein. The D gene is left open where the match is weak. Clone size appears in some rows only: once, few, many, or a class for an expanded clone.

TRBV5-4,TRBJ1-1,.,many,TGTGCCAGCAGCTTAGGCACCGGGACACAGACTGAAGCTTTCTTT,CASSLGTGTQTEAFF
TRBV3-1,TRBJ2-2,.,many,TGTGCCAGCAGCCTCCAGTCCCGCACAAACACCGGGGAGCTGTTTTTT,CASSLQSRTNTGELFF
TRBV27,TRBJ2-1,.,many,TGTGCCAGCAGAAACCTTGGCTTGGCAGGATTATACAATGAGCAGTTCTTC,CASRNLGLAGLYNEQFF
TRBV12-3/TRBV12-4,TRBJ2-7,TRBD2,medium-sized,TGTGCCAGCAGGGTAGCGGGGGGCCTCTACGAGCAGTACTTC,CASRVAGGLYEQYF
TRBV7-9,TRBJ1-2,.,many,TGTGCCAGCAGCTTAGCTCGCTCGGGTGGATATATGGACACCTTC,CASSLARSGGYMDTF
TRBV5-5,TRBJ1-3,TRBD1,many,TGTGCCAGCAGCGCTCATGACAGGGGGCAAGGAAACACCATATATTTT,CASSAHDRGQGNTIYF
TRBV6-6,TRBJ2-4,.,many,TGTGCCAGCAGTTACGATCGGACGGTAGCCAAAAACATTCAGTACTTC,CASSYDRTVAKNIQYF
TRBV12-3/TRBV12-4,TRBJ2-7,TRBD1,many,TGTGCCAGCAGTTCACGACAGGGAGCCTACGAGCAGTACTTC,CASSSRQGAYEQYF
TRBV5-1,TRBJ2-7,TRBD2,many,TGCGCCAGCAGCTTGGAGCTAGCGGGGCCTTACGAGCAGTACTTC,CASSLELAGPYEQYF
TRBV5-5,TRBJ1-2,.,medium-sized,TGTGCCAGCAGTTCAGACAGGTCCAACTATGGCTACACCTTC,CASSSDRSNYGYTF
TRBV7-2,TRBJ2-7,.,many,TGTGCCAGCAGCCCCCGGGCGGGTTGGTACGAGCAGTACTTC,CASSPRAGWYEQYF
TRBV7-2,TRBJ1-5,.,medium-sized,TGTGCCAGCAGCCCATGGGGGGGCAATCAGCCCCAGCATTTT,CASSPWGGNQPQHF
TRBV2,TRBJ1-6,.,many,TGTGCCAGCGAAAAGGACAGCGATTATAATTCACCCCTCCACTTT,CASEKDSDYNSPLHF
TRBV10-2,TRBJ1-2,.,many,TGCGCCAGCAGTGAGTCGACAGGAGGCTATGGCTACACCTTC,CASSESTGGYGYTF
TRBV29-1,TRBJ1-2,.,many,TGCAGCGCTTCGGACAACTATGGCTACACCTTC,CSASDNYGYTF
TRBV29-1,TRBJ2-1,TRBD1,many,TGCAGCGTTGAAGCTTCGGACAGGACCACCTACAATGAGCAGTTCTTC,CSVEASDRTTYNEQFF
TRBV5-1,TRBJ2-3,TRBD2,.,TGCGCCAGCATCAGGAGTGGCGGGGGAGACACAGATACGCAGTATTTT,CASIRSGGGDTDTQYF
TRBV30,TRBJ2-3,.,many,TGTGCCTGGAGTCCAACCCGAGATACGCAGTATTTT,CAWSPTRDTQYF
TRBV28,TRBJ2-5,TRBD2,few,TGTGCCAGCAGTTTATTTGCTAGCGGGGGCGGGGAGACCCAGTACTTC,CASSLFASGGGETQYF
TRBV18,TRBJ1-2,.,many,TGTGCCAGCTCACTCGGGGCTGATAACTATGGCTACACCTTC,CASSLGADNYGYTF
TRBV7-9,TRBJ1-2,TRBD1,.,TGTGCCAGCAGCCACCCGGGACAGGGGGCGCGGGGCTACACCTTC,CASSHPGQGARGYTF
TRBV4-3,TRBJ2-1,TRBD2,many,TGCGCCAGCAGCCAAGACGGAGCGGGGTCATTCAATGAGCAGTTCTTC,CASSQDGAGSFNEQFF
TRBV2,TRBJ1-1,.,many,TGTGCCAGCAGGAGGGAATGGAACACTGAAGCTTTCTTT,CASRREWNTEAFF
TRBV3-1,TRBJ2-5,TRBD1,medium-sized,TGTGCCAGCAGCCAACAAACAGGGGTAGGGGAGACCCAGTACTTC,CASSQQTGVGETQYF
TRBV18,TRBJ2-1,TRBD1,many,TGTGCCAGCTCACCATCGCGACAGGGGGTAAATGAGCAGTTCTTC,CASSPSRQGVNEQFF
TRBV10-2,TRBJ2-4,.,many,TGCGCCAGCAGTGGGAGAAAAAAGGGCGGCAAAAACATTCAGTACTTC,CASSGRKKGGKNIQYF
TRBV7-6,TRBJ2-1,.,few,TGTGCCAGCAGCTACGAGGAGCGGAGTGAGCAGTTCTTC,CASSYEERSEQFF
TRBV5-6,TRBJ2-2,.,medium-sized,TGTGCCAGCAGCAACACAGGAGGTCCACCCGGGGAGCTGTTTTTT,CASSNTGGPPGELFF
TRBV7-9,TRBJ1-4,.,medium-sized,TGTGCCAGCAGCCCTGAAGGGTGGCCGAGTGGAAAACTGTTTTTT,CASSPEGWPSGKLFF
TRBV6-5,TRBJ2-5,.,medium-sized,TGTGCCAGCAGCCCCCTACGGGGACCGGAGACCCAGTACTTC,CASSPLRGPETQYF
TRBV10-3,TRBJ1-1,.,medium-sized,TGTGCCATCAGTGAGTCGTCCAGGCTGGACGCTGAAGCTTTCTTT,CAISESSRLDAEAFF
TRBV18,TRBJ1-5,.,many,TGTGCCAGCTCACCAGGGGCCCTCTATAGCAATCAGCCCCAGCATTTT,CASSPGALYSNQPQHF
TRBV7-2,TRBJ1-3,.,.,TGTGCCAGCAGCCTACAGGCACCTGGAAACACCATATATTTT,CASSLQAPGNTIYF
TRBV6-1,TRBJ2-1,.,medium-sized,TGTGCCAGCAGTGAACAGGGGCCCTCCTACAATGAGCAGTTCTTC,CASSEQGPSYNEQFF
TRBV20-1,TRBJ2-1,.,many,TGCAGTGCTCGGGGGCCCCCCGGGAATGAGCAGTTCTTC,CSARGPPGNEQFF
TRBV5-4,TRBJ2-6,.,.,TGTGCCAGCAGCCCAAGGACCTCTGGGGCCAACGTCCTGACTTTC,CASSPRTSGANVLTF
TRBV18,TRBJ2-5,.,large,TGTGCCAGCTCACCACGTCTGGGGGCAGAAGAGACCCAGTACTTC,CASSPRLGAEETQYF
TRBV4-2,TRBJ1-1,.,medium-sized,TGTGCCAGCAGCCAAAGGGCGGCCGCGAACACTGAAGCTTTCTTT,CASSQRAAANTEAFF
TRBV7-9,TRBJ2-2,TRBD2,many,TGTGCCAGCAGCCCACCCCGAGCGGGGGGGCGTTCCGGGGAGCTGTTTTTT,CASSPPRAGGRSGELFF
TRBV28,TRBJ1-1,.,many,TGTGCCAGCAGTTCGACGCGACGGACAGTCGTTCGGGATAGGGTTCGGGAAGCTTTCTTT,CASSSTRRTVVRDRVREAFF
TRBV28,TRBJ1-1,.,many,TGTGCCAGCATCCGGGGTGGGACTGAAGCTTTCTTT,CASIRGGTEAFF
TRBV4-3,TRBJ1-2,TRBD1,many,TGCGCCAGCAGCCGTAAGAAAACAGGGGTTGGCTATGGCTACACCTTC,CASSRKKTGVGYGYTF
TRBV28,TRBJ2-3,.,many,TGTGCCAGCAGGGCGGGTGGGCGGACTAGCACAGATACGCAGTATTTT,CASRAGGRTSTDTQYF